What follows is one T cell receptor (beta chain) and its context. Antigen specificity is unknown. TCRdb re-derived calls from the reads in MiXCR, one entry per CDR3 protein. The sample lists approximately 990,000 distinct CDR3 sequences; roughly a third were seen once. Germline CDR1 and CDR2: MDHEN and SYDVKM. Trimming took off 3 bases at V and 4 bases at J, with 16 bases between the two ends. This CDR3 comprises 16 residues. The data stem from a study of T cell repertoires in cytomegalovirus infection. Overall study: Both recently identified HLA-C-restricted and well-studied HLA-B-restricted CMV epitopes were used in the study. Both a matching HLA type and CMV infection were indicated by public TCR beta signatures.

Study results and limitations: In two of eight donors, the top clonotype was HLA-C-restricted CMV-specific. Cumulative public TCR beta family frequency identified CMV carriers with the relevant HLA.

This TCR was recovered from a human donor in good health (CMV status not recorded). Some clones in this sample may be carry-over from other donors' samples. This sample comprised cultured CD8+ T cells from PBMCs, obtained from culture after CMV antigen stimulation. The chain combines TRBV28 with TRBJ2-1; D is possibly TRBD1 (6 bases). CDR3 sequence reads: CASSLGHGGFYNEQFF. CDR3 nucleotide sequence: TGTGCCAGCAGTTTGGGTCATGGGGGCTTTTACAATGAGCAGTTCTTC.